This T cell receptor beta chain was sequenced in a study of blood T cell repertoires in COVID-19. Study information: COVID-19 samples from acute and convalescent phases originated in the United States, Italy and Spain.

Under the authors' procedure: Amplification with reference gene primers provided the estimates of nucleated cell counts. Libraries were prepared by immunoSEQ multiplex PCR; TCRdb keeps only in-frame clonotypes and omits some of them. The V and J calls and clone size were taken over from that table, and D and trimming were inferred from the DNA. The table has some 91,000 clones, over 75% seen once. Losses at the gene ends were 7 bases for V and 3 bases for J; bases not matched to a gene: 4. This CDR3 spans 14 amino acids. Germline loops: CDR1 LNHDA, CDR2 SQIVND (reference sequence). The V gene is TRBV19, the J gene TRBJ1-3, with 9 bases lining up with TRBD1. The sequence derives from a man between 60 and 70 years old with acute or convalescent COVID-19. Sequences were obtained from peripheral blood. The CDR3 loop is CASTDRGFGNTIYF. The CDR3, as DNA: TGTGCCAGTACGGACAGGGGATTTGGAAACACCATATATTTT.